The 30 T cell receptor beta chains in this list originate from one sample, sequenced in a study of shared clonotypes between healthy human individuals. Clones were read by immunoSEQ multiplex PCR, and TCRdb kept only the in-frame ones, dropping some. The sample yields about a million clones, 70% to 80% seen once. Sequences were obtained from memory CD4+ T cells from PBMCs. Documented subset: CD45RA-negative fraction. The receptors stem from a man younger than 35 in good health. Some clones in this sample may be carry-over from other donors' samples.

The chain carries TRBV27 and TRBJ2-2; tentatively, D is TRBD1 (5 bases). Per the germline V gene, CDR1 is MNHEY and CDR2 is SMNVEV (reference sequence). The V end was cut by 3 bases, the J end by 4 bases, with 12 bases between. CDR3 length: 15 residues. The CDR3 region is CASSFYQGPTGELFF. DNA for the CDR3: TGTGCCAGCAGTTTTTATCAGGGTCCCACCGGGGAGCTGTTTTTT.

This chain uses TRBV5-1 with TRBJ2-3, with TRBD1 matching 8 bases. V shed 4 bases and J 3 bases; nucleotides not matched to a gene: 4. The CDR3 has 14 amino acids. Looked up from germline, CDR1 is SGHRS and CDR2 is YFSETQ. The CDR3 sequence is CASSPGGWTDTQYF. CDR3 nucleotide sequence: TGCGCCAGCAGCCCAGGGGGCTGGACAGATACGCAGTATTTT.

A remark on this clone: Other DNA sequences from this sample encode an identical CDR3 as well. The V and J genes are TRBV27 and TRBJ1-4, with D tentatively TRBD1 (5 bases). From germline, CDR1 is MNHEY and CDR2 SMNVEV (reference sequence). CDR3 size: 15 residues. Trimming removed 3 bases from V and 7 bases from J, with 15 bases in between. The CDR3 nucleotides are TGTGCCAGCAGTTTGAGGGGAGGGTCTGGTGAAAAACTGTTTTTT. Protein sequence: CASSLRGGSGEKLFF.

The rearrangement links TRBV5-6 to TRBJ1-2; TRBD1 is a possible D gene (6 bases). Germline lookup yields CDR1 SGHDT and CDR2 YYEEEE. This CDR3 is built from 15 residues. V gave up 4 bases and J gave up 2 bases, with 15 bases separating them. As DNA, the CDR3 is TGTGCCAGCAGCAAGGGGGGAGGTCGGAACTATGGCTACACCTTC. Its protein product is CASSKGGGRNYGYTF. Full variable domain (remainder filled in from reference TRBV5-6 and TRBJ1-2): DAGVTQSPTHLIKTRGQQVTLRCSPKSGHDTVSWYQQALGQGPQFIFQYYEEEERQRGNFPDRFSGHQFPNYSSELNVNALLLGDSALYLCASSKGGGRNYGYTFGSGTRLTVV.

In its sample, this clone was seen once. The chain carries TRBV7-9 and TRBJ1-3, with D possibly matching TRBD1 (6 bases). There are 16 residues in the CDR3. CDR1 is SEHNR and CDR2 is FQNEAQ in the germline V gene (reference sequence). The V and J ends lost 5 bases and 0 bases respectively, with 14 bases between them. The CDR3 sequence is CASSRPRDNSGNTIYF. The CDR3, as DNA: TGTGCCAGCAGCCGACCCCGGGACAACTCTGGAAACACCATATATTTT.

Only a few counts were recorded for this clone. The chain recombines TRBV7-2 with TRBJ1-4; weak D call: TRBD1 (5 bases). Germline CDR1 is SGHTA and CDR2 is FQGNSA. The CDR3 covers 14 residues. The V end lost 5 bases, the J end lost 7 bases, and 14 bases lay between the germline ends. CDR3 coding DNA: TGTGCCAGCAGCCCCGTCCAGGGAAGTGAAAAACTGTTTTTT. Amino acids: CASSPVQGSEKLFF.

The chain uses TRBV5-6 and TRBJ2-5; TRBD2 matches 14 bases. The trim removed 4 bases at V and 3 bases at J, leaving 8 bases unmatched. CDR3 length: 17 amino acids. CDR1 and CDR2 from the germline V gene are SGHDT and YYEEEE. The CDR3 nucleotides are TGTGCCAGCAGCCCCGCCCCGGGACTAGCGGGAGAAGAGACCCAGTACTTC. It translates to CASSPAPGLAGEETQYF. Complete variable domain (other parts from reference TRBV5-6 and TRBJ2-5): DAGVTQSPTHLIKTRGQQVTLRCSPKSGHDTVSWYQQALGQGPQFIFQYYEEEERQRGNFPDRFSGHQFPNYSSELNVNALLLGDSALYLCASSPAPGLAGEETQYFGPGTRLLVL.

The chain uses TRBV5-1 and TRBJ2-7; the D gene is possibly TRBD2 (7 bases). The CDR3 sequence is 16 residues long. Germline CDR1 reads SGHRS; CDR2 reads YFSETQ. V was shortened by 0 bases and J by 0 bases, with 13 bases between the two germline ends. CDR3 coding DNA: TGCGCCAGCAGCTTGGCGGGGGGCGCTATCTCCTACGAGCAGTACTTC. Protein sequence: CASSLAGGAISYEQYF.

This clone has only one observation. V usage is TRBV10-2 and J usage is TRBJ1-1, with TRBD1 as a possible D gene (6 bases). The CDR3 is 12 residues long. Per the germline V gene, CDR1 is WSHSY and CDR2 is SAAADI. V gave up 6 bases and J gave up 7 bases, with 12 bases separating them. This chain's CDR3 is CASSKDSFEAFF. DNA for the CDR3: TGCGCCAGCAGCAAGGACAGTTTTGAAGCTTTCTTT.

With regard to this clone: Other DNA sequences of this sample code for an identical CDR3. The gene calls are TRBV5-1 and TRBJ2-7, with TRBD2 identical over 14 bases. Per germline, CDR1 SGHRS and CDR2 YFSETQ. The CDR3 is 14 amino acids. J was trimmed by 7 bases and V by 4 bases; bases with no gene match: 4. For the CDR3, the DNA is TGCGCCAGCAGCGGGACTAGCGGGAGTCGTGAGCAGTACTTC. Its translation is CASSGTSGSREQYF.

The chain uses TRBV27 and TRBJ1-1; D ambiguous. V was cut by 4 bases and J by 3 bases, with 9 bases left in between. This CDR3 spans 13 amino acids. Germline CDR1 is MNHEY and CDR2 is SMNVEV (reference sequence). The CDR3 loop reads CASSWSRDTEAFF. CDR3 sequence (DNA): TGTGCCAGCAGTTGGTCGCGGGACACTGAAGCTTTCTTT.

This clone was found once. V and J are TRBV6-6 and TRBJ1-2, with 10 bases matching TRBD1. After removal of 9 bases from V and 4 bases from J, the junction contained 14 bases not matched to a gene. CDR3 length: 16 amino acids. CDR1 and CDR2 from the germline V gene are MNHNY and SVGAGI (reference sequence). CDR3 sequence: CASTYTTGGVGYGYTF. CDR3 bases: TGTGCCAGTACCTACACGACAGGGGGCGTCGGCTATGGCTACACCTTC.

The DNA of the CDR3 is TGTGCCAGCAGCCGGGGGGGAAGTCTAGCCAAAAACATTCAGTACTTC. This translates into CASSRGGSLAKNIQYF. The rearrangement uses TRBV7-2 and TRBJ2-4; 8 nucleotides line up with TRBD2. This CDR3 region has 16 residues. V lost 5 bases, J lost 0 bases, and 6 bases stayed unmatched. Germline assignment: CDR1 SGHTA and CDR2 FQGNSA.

The CDR3 DNA is TGTGCCAGCAGTTTATCGACGGGTGTCAGGGGTGACTACGAGCAGTACTTC. It codes for CASSLSTGVRGDYEQYF. V usage is TRBV27 and J usage is TRBJ2-7, with D perhaps matching TRBD1 (6 bases). This CDR3 region has 17 residues. Germline lookup yields CDR1 MNHEY and CDR2 SMNVEV (reference sequence). V shed 0 bases and J shed 3 bases, with 18 bases lying between them.

The J gene is TRBJ2-7, the V gene TRBV7-2; the match to TRBD1 covers 9 bases. The germline V gene has CDR1 SGHTA and CDR2 FQGNSA. The V segment lost 3 bases and the J segment 3 bases; nucleotides outside the gene matches: 3. CDR3 length: 14 amino acids. The CDR3 spells CASSFKGQGYEQYF. CDR3 in DNA: TGTGCCAGCAGCTTTAAGGGACAGGGCTACGAGCAGTACTTC. Full variable domain (rest looked up from reference TRBV7-2 and TRBJ2-7): GAGVSQSPSNKVTEKGKDVELRCDPISGHTALYWYRQSLGQGLEFLIYFQGNSAPDKSGLPSDRFSAERTGGSVSTLTIQRTQQEDSAVYLCASSFKGQGYEQYFGPGTRLTVT.

J is TRBJ2-5 and V is TRBV14; 10 positions agree with TRBD1. Trimming at V came to 1 base and at J to 4 bases, leaving 6 bases not matched to a gene. This CDR3 comprises 16 residues. From germline, CDR1 is SGHDN and CDR2 FVKESK. CDR3 loop: CASSQGPGTGVETQYF. As DNA, the CDR3 is TGTGCCAGCAGCCAAGGTCCCGGGACAGGGGTAGAGACCCAGTACTTC.

This chain uses TRBV7-9 with TRBJ2-3; D gene uncertain. Germline lookup yields CDR1 SEHNR and CDR2 FQNEAQ (reference sequence). V was shortened by 5 bases and J by 6 bases, with 9 bases between the two germline ends. The CDR3 totals 12 residues. CDR3 DNA sequence: TGTGCCAGCAGCCCTGATCTGGATACGCAGTATTTT. Protein product: CASSPDLDTQYF.

The chain combines TRBV7-9 with TRBJ1-1; 7 nucleotides line up with TRBD1. The CDR3 is 15 residues long. The junction had 5 bases not matched to a gene; V was cut back by 3 bases and J by 1 base. CDR1 SEHNR and CDR2 FQNEAQ come from the germline V gene (reference sequence). The CDR3 reads CASSFNTGANTEAFF. For the CDR3, the DNA is TGTGCCAGCAGCTTTAATACAGGGGCGAACACTGAAGCTTTCTTT.

The chain is built from TRBV6-1 and TRBJ2-1, with TRBD2 matching over 11 bases. The CDR3 is 17 amino acids. Unmatched junction bases numbered 4, after V lost 1 base and J lost 2 bases. Germline values: CDR1 MNHNS, CDR2 SASEGT. The CDR3 DNA sequence: TGTGCCAGCAGTGAAGAGGCTAGCGGGAGGACCTACAATGAGCAGTTCTTC. Translation: CASSEEASGRTYNEQFF.

J is TRBJ2-5 and V is TRBV2, with D perhaps TRBD2 (6 bases). This CDR3 has 15 amino acids. V was pared by 4 bases and J by 4 bases, with 16 bases between. From germline, CDR1 is SNHLY and CDR2 FYNNEI. CDR3 DNA sequence: TGTGCCAGCAGTGTTGATCGGAGGGGAGGAGAGACCCAGTACTTC. It is translated as CASSVDRRGGETQYF.

The V and J genes are TRBV5-1 and TRBJ1-2; D is ambiguous. Germline CDR1 reads SGHRS; CDR2 reads YFSETQ. The V end was cut by 4 bases, the J end by 6 bases, with 13 bases between. The CDR3 is 13 residues long. The CDR3: CASSLEQLHGYTF. DNA of the CDR3: TGCGCCAGCAGCCTGGAACAGCTCCATGGCTACACCTTC.

A remark on this clone: Given a far larger clone just one base away, this is likely a sequencing read error. The chain carries TRBV5-1 and TRBJ1-2, with 7 bases matching TRBD1. Germline lookup yields CDR1 SGHRS and CDR2 YFSETQ. V lost 0 bases, J lost 2 bases, and 1 base stayed unmatched. CDR3 size: 14 residues. This CDR3 is CASSLVDRNYGYTF. Written as DNA, the CDR3 is TGCGCCAGCAGCTTGGTGGACAGGAACTATGGCTACACCTTC.

The V call is TRBV28, the J call TRBJ2-7; D is unresolved. Germline lookup yields CDR1 MDHEN and CDR2 SYDVKM. The CDR3 loop spans 10 amino acids. V lost 6 bases and J lost 3, with 3 bases in between. CDR3 nucleotide sequence: TGTGCCAGCAGGCGCTACGAGCAGTACTTC. Encoded protein: CASRRYEQYF.

The chain joins TRBV28 to TRBJ1-1; no firm D call. In germline, CDR1 is MDHEN, CDR2 SYDVKM. This CDR3 is 15 amino acids long. Between the trimmed V and J ends, which lost 3 bases and 7 bases, there was a span of 18 bases. DNA for the CDR3: TGTGCCAGCAGTTTGATTGAACAGAGCAAGTTTGAAGCTTTCTTT. Its protein product is CASSLIEQSKFEAFF. Drawing the rest from reference TRBV28 and TRBJ1-1, the complete variable domain is DVKVTQSSRYLVKRTGEKVFLECVQDMDHENMFWYRQDPGLGLRLIYFSYDVKMKEKGDIPEGYSVSREKKERFSLILESASTNQTSMYLCASSLIEQSKFEAFFGQGTRLTVV.

The chain uses TRBV5-4 and TRBJ1-2; D gene uncertain. The germline gives CDR1 SGHNT, CDR2 YYREEE (reference sequence). The V gene lost 3 bases and the J gene lost 6 bases, with 12 bases spanning the gap. This CDR3 contains 13 residues. The CDR3 here is CASSYQVGDGYTF. The DNA for the CDR3 is TGTGCCAGCAGCTACCAGGTCGGGGATGGCTACACCTTC.

This clone was seen only once. The chain joins TRBV9 to TRBJ1-3; no reliable D call. In germline, CDR1 is SGDLS, CDR2 YYNGEE. Trimming removed 0 bases from V and 0 bases from J, with 10 bases in between. The CDR3 spans 16 residues. Here the CDR3 DNA reads TGTGCCAGCAGCGTAGTCCCCGATTCCTCTGGAAACACCATATATTTT. This codes for CASSVVPDSSGNTIYF. Variable domain in full (rest from reference TRBV9 and TRBJ1-3): DSGVTQTPKHLITATGQRVTLRCSPRSGDLSVYWYQQSLDQGLQFLIQYYNGEERAKGNILERFSAQQFPDLHSELNLSSLELGDSALYFCASSVVPDSSGNTIYFGEGSWLTVV.

The V call is TRBV29-1, the J call TRBJ2-1; 13 positions agree with TRBD2. Germline assignment: CDR1 SQVTM and CDR2 ANQGSEA. With V trimmed by 4 bases and J by 6 bases, 18 bases remained unmatched. This CDR3 comprises 19 residues. CDR3 bases: TGCAGCGTTGGGCGCTCCGGGACTAGCGGGATTTTAGCCCCCAATGAGCAGTTCTTC. This encodes CSVGRSGTSGILAPNEQFF.

The chain has TRBV9 and TRBJ1-2; D is possibly TRBD1 (5 bases). There are 14 residues in the CDR3. Germline CDR1 is SGDLS and CDR2 is YYNGEE. Trimming took 0 bases from V and 4 from J, leaving 10 bases between them. This chain's CDR3 is CASSVGDSIYGYTF. The CDR3 nucleotides read TGTGCCAGCAGCGTAGGCGACAGCATCTATGGCTACACCTTC. The entire variable domain, with the rest obtained from reference TRBV9 and TRBJ1-2, is as follows: DSGVTQTPKHLITATGQRVTLRCSPRSGDLSVYWYQQSLDQGLQFLIQYYNGEERAKGNILERFSAQQFPDLHSELNLSSLELGDSALYFCASSVGDSIYGYTFGSGTRLTVV.

The chain links TRBV2 to TRBJ1-5; D possibly corresponds to TRBD1 (6 bases). CDR3 length: 14 amino acids. From germline, CDR1 is SNHLY and CDR2 FYNNEI. V was trimmed by 1 base and J by 6 bases, leaving 10 bases between them. DNA of the CDR3: TGTGCCAGCAGTGAAGGGATACAGGGTCAGCCCCAGCATTTT. This encodes CASSEGIQGQPQHF.

This chain joins TRBV6-5 and TRBJ1-6, with 8 bases identical to TRBD1. CDR1 is MNHEY, CDR2 SVGAGI, per germline. The trim removed 6 bases at V and 5 bases at J, leaving 3 bases unmatched. CDR3 size: 14 residues. CDR3 in DNA: TGTGCCAGCAGAGTGGACAGGGATAATTCACCCCTCCACTTT. It codes for CASRVDRDNSPLHF.